These 31 T cell receptor beta chains originate from one sample sequenced in a study of CD8 T cells in ankylosing spondylitis. One entry per CDR3 protein results from TCRdb running MiXCR on the 5' RACE reads. The top ten hold around 12% of the sample, which has about 130,000 distinct CDR3 sequences, 5.5% to 7.5% seen once. The source material was blood, either unsorted or a sorted T cell fraction (not recorded which). The receptor source for this set is a female donor with ankylosing spondylitis or in good health (not recorded which).

This clonotype was found many times. This rearrangement joins TRBV5-6 to TRBJ1-1; 9 bases are a match to TRBD1. Germline CDR1 reads SGHDT; CDR2 reads YYEEEE. Trimming took 3 bases from V and 1 from J; bases not matched to a gene: 7. The CDR3 sequence is 16 residues long. This CDR3 is CASSSDRGRGNTEAFF. In DNA form, the CDR3 reads TGTGCCAGCAGCTCCGACAGGGGGAGAGGGAACACTGAAGCTTTCTTT.

In its sample, this clonotype was seen many times. The rearrangement links TRBV28 to TRBJ1-5, with a weak D call TRBD1 (5 bases). Germline V gene sequence: CDR1 MDHEN, CDR2 SYDVKM. CDR3 length: 12 residues. With 5 bases removed from V and 9 bases from J, the gap between germline ends came to 11 bases. CDR3 in amino acids: CASSPGDGPQHF. Here the CDR3 DNA reads TGTGCCAGCAGTCCCGGGGACGGGCCCCAGCATTTT.

This clonotype has at least ten counts. This chain links TRBV20-1 with TRBJ1-2, with D hard to call. Per the germline V gene, CDR1 is DFQATT and CDR2 is SNEGSKA (reference sequence). The CDR3 contains 14 residues. Trimming shortened V by 0 bases and J by 2 bases, and 10 bases separated the two germline ends. In DNA form, the CDR3 reads TGCAGTGCTAGAGATTTAGGAGGGAACTATGGCTACACCTTC. Translated, it gives CSARDLGGNYGYTF.

The chain links TRBV30 to TRBJ1-1; D perhaps matches TRBD1 (5 bases). The CDR3 sequence is 12 residues long. The V end was cut by 4 bases, the J end by 1 base, with 7 bases between. The germline CDR1 and CDR2 sequences are GTSNPN and SVGIG (reference sequence). CDR3 residues: CAWNRGNTEAFF. The DNA for the CDR3 is TGTGCCTGGAATAGGGGGAACACTGAAGCTTTCTTT.

This clonotype has at least ten counts. The rearrangement links TRBV5-1 to TRBJ1-2; D not resolved. Looked up from germline, CDR1 is SGHRS and CDR2 is YFSETQ. This CDR3 region has 14 residues. V shed 0 bases and J shed 6 bases, with 12 bases lying between them. CDR3 residues: CASSLGRPGHGYTF. As DNA, the CDR3 is TGCGCCAGCAGCTTGGGCAGGCCTGGCCATGGCTACACCTTC.

Ten or more counts support this clonotype. V usage is TRBV12-3 or TRBV12-4 and J usage is TRBJ2-3; 12 nucleotides align to TRBD2. The CDR3 covers 14 residues. The V segment lost 6 bases and the J segment 5 bases; nucleotides outside the gene matches: 3. CDR3 sequence: CASRPSGGVDTQYF. In DNA, the CDR3 is TGTGCCAGCAGACCTAGCGGGGGGGTAGATACGCAGTATTTT.

This clonotype appeared many times. This chain joins TRBV7-3 and TRBJ2-1, with D tentatively TRBD1 (6 bases). The germline V gene encodes CDR1 SGHTA and CDR2 FQGTGA. The CDR3 length is 15 residues. Trimming pared 6 bases from V and 0 bases from J, leaving 12 bases between. The CDR3 sequence: CASSPTGHSYNEQFF. CDR3 nucleotide sequence: TGTGCCAGCAGTCCGACAGGACACTCCTACAATGAGCAGTTCTTC.

V and J are TRBV2 and TRBJ1-1; D is unclear. Trimming removed 4 bases from V and 4 bases from J, with 13 bases in between. Germline V CDR1 and CDR2: SNHLY, FYNNEI. The length of the CDR3 is 14 residues. The DNA of the CDR3 is TGTGCCAGCAGTGTTTCGGGAGGATCCACTGAAGCTTTCTTT. Protein product: CASSVSGGSTEAFF.

This clonotype was counted only a few times. This chain uses TRBV7-9 with TRBJ2-3; no clear D. CDR1 and CDR2 (germline): SEHNR, FQNEAQ (reference sequence). V was pared by 3 bases and J by 2 bases, with 12 bases between. The CDR3 has 15 residues. CDR3 nucleotides: TGTGCCAGCAGCTTCCTTGGTCTCAACACAGATACGCAGTATTTT. It yields the protein CASSFLGLNTDTQYF. Variable domain in full (rest from reference TRBV7-9 and TRBJ2-3): DTGVSQNPRHKITKRGQNVTFRCDPISEHNRLYWYRQTLGQGPEFLTYFQNEAQLEKSRLLSDRFSAERPKGSFSTLEIQRTEQGDSAMYLCASSFLGLNTDTQYFGPGTRLTVL.

This clonotype appeared many times. V and J are TRBV12-3 or TRBV12-4 and TRBJ2-3; TRBD2 aligns across 10 bases. CDR3 length: 16 amino acids. Losses at the gene ends were 2 bases for V and 1 base for J; bases not matched to a gene: 3. The CDR3 DNA sequence: TGTGCCAGCAGTTTAAGGCTAGCGGGGGGCACAGATACGCAGTATTTT. It translates to CASSLRLAGGTDTQYF.

This chain uses TRBV6-2 or TRBV6-3 with TRBJ1-5; 9 bases agree with TRBD1. The CDR3 sequence is 16 residues long. Per germline, CDR1 MNHEY and CDR2 SVGEGT. V was clipped by 6 bases and J by 2 bases; unmatched bases: 8. This CDR3 is CASSRRGQGGNQPQHF. In DNA form, the CDR3 reads TGTGCCAGCAGCCGTCGGGGACAGGGAGGCAATCAGCCCCAGCATTTT.

This clonotype showed up many times. This chain links TRBV24-1 with TRBJ2-2; 8 bases line up with TRBD2. This CDR3 has 15 residues. With 5 bases clipped from V and 4 bases from J, the junction kept 5 bases outside the gene matches. The germline V gene encodes CDR1 KGHDR and CDR2 SFDVKD. CDR3 sequence (DNA): TGTGCCACCAGTGGCTCTCGGGGGGGCACCGGGGAGCTGTTTTTT. Its protein is CATSGSRGGTGELFF.

This clonotype has a count of ten or more. V is TRBV3-1 and J is TRBJ1-1; maybe TRBD1 (6 bases). The CDR3 is 16 amino acids. With 4 bases removed from V and 1 base from J, the gap between germline ends came to 16 bases. Germline CDR1 reads LGHDT; CDR2 reads YNNKEL (reference sequence). The CDR3 region is CASSPLGGGRNTEAFF. For the CDR3, the DNA is TGTGCCAGCAGCCCCCTTGGGGGCGGAAGGAACACTGAAGCTTTCTTT. The variable domain in full, with the rest retrieved from reference TRBV3-1 and TRBJ1-1, is DTAVSQTPKYLVTQMGNDKSIKCEQNLGHDTMYWYKQDSKKFLKIMFSYNNKELIINETVPNRFSPKSPDKAHLNLHINSLELGDSAVYFCASSPLGGGRNTEAFFGQGTRLTVV.

This clonotype was seen many times. The rearrangement joins TRBV2 to TRBJ2-7; 9 nucleotides agree with TRBD1. Germline CDR1 and CDR2: SNHLY and FYNNEI. The V and J ends lost 8 bases and 4 bases, in that order; junction bases with no gene match: 9. The CDR3 has 14 residues. The CDR3 loop reads CASHRDRVLYEQYF. In nucleotides, the CDR3 is TGTGCCAGCCACCGGGACAGGGTACTTTACGAGCAGTACTTC.

The J gene is TRBJ2-5, the V gene TRBV5-5; D is uncertain. The CDR3 is 12 amino acids. Germline assignment: CDR1 SGHKS and CDR2 YYEKEE (reference sequence). The V end lost 2 bases, the J end lost 6 bases, and 8 bases lay between the germline ends. CDR3 in DNA: TGTGCCAGCAGCTTATTAGGAAAGACCCAGTACTTC. It yields the protein CASSLLGKTQYF.

In this sample, this clonotype turned up a few times. The chain links TRBV7-3 to TRBJ2-2, with TRBD1 identical over 7 bases. The CDR3 is made up of 14 amino acids. V trimming: 5 bases; J trimming: 5 bases; junction bases outside the gene matches: 5. The germline V gene encodes CDR1 SGHTA and CDR2 FQGTGA. CDR3 sequence (DNA): TGTGCCAGCAGCCCAAAGACAGGGACCGGGGAGCTGTTTTTT. Its protein product is CASSPKTGTGELFF.

This clonotype came up many times. The chain employs TRBV2 and TRBJ2-2; tentatively, D is TRBD2 (5 bases). Germline V CDR1 and CDR2: SNHLY, FYNNEI. V lost 6 bases, J lost 5 bases, and 13 bases lay in between. The CDR3 consists of 14 residues. The CDR3 nucleotides read TGTGCCAGCAGCGACGGTTCGGGAACCGGGGAGCTGTTTTTT. The encoded protein is CASSDGSGTGELFF.

There are many counts of this clonotype. This rearrangement joins TRBV20-1 to TRBJ1-2; no clear D gene. The CDR3 covers 13 residues. Per the germline V gene, CDR1 is DFQATT and CDR2 is SNEGSKA (reference sequence). V dropped 0 bases and J dropped 3 bases, with 8 bases sitting between them. The CDR3 is CSAREQLYYGYTF. In DNA, the CDR3 is TGCAGTGCTAGAGAACAGCTGTACTATGGCTACACCTTC.

This clonotype was counted ten times or more. V gene TRBV25-1 combines with J gene TRBJ1-5; TRBD1 aligns across 8 bases. CDR1 is MGHDK, CDR2 SYGVNS, per germline. After removal of 4 bases from V and 6 bases from J, the junction contained 8 bases not matched to a gene. This CDR3 has 15 amino acids. CDR3 protein: CASSGTGGVGQPQHF. CDR3 nucleotide sequence: TGTGCCAGCAGTGGTACAGGGGGTGTCGGTCAGCCCCAGCATTTT.

The rearrangement uses TRBV5-4 and TRBJ2-1; D is uncertain. Trimming left V 2 bases short and J 7 bases short, with 16 bases between. CDR1 SGHNT and CDR2 YYREEE come from the germline V gene (reference sequence). The CDR3 totals 15 residues. CDR3 in amino acids: CASSFAGSSTNEQFF. DNA for the CDR3: TGTGCCAGCAGCTTCGCCGGGTCTAGTACTAATGAGCAGTTCTTC.

CDR3 nucleotide sequence: TGTGCCAGCAGCTTAGACGGGCTACGGCCCCAGCATTTT. Its protein product is CASSLDGLRPQHF. The chain uses TRBV7-2 and TRBJ1-5, with unresolved D. Germline V gene lookup returns CDR1 SGHTA and CDR2 FQGNSA. The ends were cut back, 1 base at V and 9 bases at J, with 10 bases in the middle. This CDR3 contains 13 residues.

This clonotype was seen a few times. This chain uses TRBV2 with TRBJ1-3, with D unresolved. The CDR3 covers 13 residues. CDR1 SNHLY and CDR2 FYNNEI come from the germline V gene. V lost 7 bases and J 0 bases, leaving 7 bases between the germline ends. This chain's CDR3 is CASTILSGNTIYF. CDR3 sequence (DNA): TGTGCCAGCACGATACTCTCTGGAAACACCATATATTTT.

This clonotype was picked up many times. This chain uses TRBV7-8 with TRBJ2-2; 7 bases agree with TRBD1. This CDR3 is 14 amino acids long. Germline values: CDR1 SGHVS, CDR2 FQNEAQ. The V gene end was trimmed by 6 bases and the J gene end by 3 bases; junction bases not matched to a gene: 4. The CDR3 region has the DNA TGTGCCAGCAGGTTGGGACAGCACACCGGGGAGCTGTTTTTT. Protein product: CASRLGQHTGELFF.

J is TRBJ2-3 and V is TRBV7-9, with D possibly TRBD1 on 5 matching bases. The germline gives CDR1 SEHNR, CDR2 FQNEAQ (reference sequence). CDR3 length: 17 amino acids. V gave up 5 bases and J gave up 3 bases, with 21 bases separating them. Written as DNA, the CDR3 is TGTGCCAGCAGCACGATTGCCCAGGGCATAGGGACAGATACGCAGTATTTT. Its protein product is CASSTIAQGIGTDTQYF.

This clonotype occurred a few times. The CDR3 DNA follows: TGTGCCAGTACCCCCCGGGTCTCAAATTATCAGCCCCAGCATTTT. It encodes CASTPRVSNYQPQHF. The chain uses TRBV19 and TRBJ1-5; D is unclear. Trimming took off 7 bases at V and 5 bases at J, with 18 bases between the two ends. Germline CDR1 LNHDA, CDR2 SQIVND (reference sequence). The CDR3 consists of 15 residues.

This clonotype was counted many times. CDR3 in amino acids: CASSSGTSFGEQYF. The CDR3 coding sequence is TGTGCCAGCAGCTCCGGGACTAGCTTCGGCGAGCAGTACTTC. J is TRBJ2-7 and V is TRBV11-2; 9 bases fit TRBD2. The CDR3 runs 14 residues. Germline V gene data show CDR1 as SGHAT and CDR2 as FQNNGV. The junction had 7 bases not matched to a gene; V was cut back by 4 bases and J by 6 bases.

The V and J genes are TRBV6-1 and TRBJ2-7; D unresolved. The CDR3 is made up of 14 amino acids. Germline values: CDR1 MNHNS, CDR2 SASEGT. The V and J ends lost 6 bases and 0 bases respectively, with 12 bases between them. CDR3 nucleotide sequence: TGTGCCAGCAGCCCCGGAGCGTTCTCCTACGAGCAGTACTTC. Translating gives CASSPGAFSYEQYF.

This clonotype was observed at least ten times. The V call is TRBV6-5, the J call TRBJ2-3; D may match TRBD1 or TRBD2 (6 bases each). The CDR3 is made up of 14 amino acids. Germline values: CDR1 MNHEY, CDR2 SVGAGI. Trimming shortened V by 2 bases and J by 5 bases, and 11 bases separated the two germline ends. The CDR3 spells CASSYARGEDTQYF. DNA of the CDR3: TGTGCCAGCAGTTACGCTAGGGGGGAAGATACGCAGTATTTT.

This clonotype has at least ten counts. The chain employs TRBV20-1 and TRBJ2-1; 7 bases line up with TRBD1. CDR3 length equals 14 residues. Germline V gene lookup returns CDR1 DFQATT and CDR2 SNEGSKA (reference sequence). With V trimmed by 3 bases and J by 4 bases, 6 bases remained unmatched. The CDR3 region has the DNA TGCAGTGCTAGGGGGACAGCCTTATACAATGAGCAGTTCTTC. Protein: CSARGTALYNEQFF.

This clonotype came up many times. J is TRBJ1-5 and V is TRBV2; D uncertain. Deletions cut 5 bases from V and 7 bases from J, with 15 bases between. Per germline, CDR1 SNHLY and CDR2 FYNNEI. The CDR3 covers 14 residues. CDR3 amino acids: CASSSITSGQPQHF. CDR3 in DNA: TGTGCCAGCAGTTCGATAACCTCGGGGCAGCCCCAGCATTTT. Full variable domain (rest looked up from reference TRBV2 and TRBJ1-5): EPEVTQTPSHQVTQMGQEVILRCVPISNHLYFYWYRQILGQKVEFLVSFYNNEISEKSEIFDDQFSVERPDGSNFTLKIRSTKLEDSAMYFCASSSITSGQPQHFGDGTRLSIL.

The rearrangement joins TRBV4-2 to TRBJ2-3; TRBD2 matches at 10 bases. Germline CDR1 and CDR2: LGHNA and YNFKEQ. J was trimmed by 2 bases and V by 4 bases; bases with no gene match: 3. The CDR3 runs to 15 residues. CDR3 sequence (DNA): TGTGCCAGCAGCCGAGCGGGGGGGTTCACAGATACGCAGTATTTT. Its translation is CASSRAGGFTDTQYF.